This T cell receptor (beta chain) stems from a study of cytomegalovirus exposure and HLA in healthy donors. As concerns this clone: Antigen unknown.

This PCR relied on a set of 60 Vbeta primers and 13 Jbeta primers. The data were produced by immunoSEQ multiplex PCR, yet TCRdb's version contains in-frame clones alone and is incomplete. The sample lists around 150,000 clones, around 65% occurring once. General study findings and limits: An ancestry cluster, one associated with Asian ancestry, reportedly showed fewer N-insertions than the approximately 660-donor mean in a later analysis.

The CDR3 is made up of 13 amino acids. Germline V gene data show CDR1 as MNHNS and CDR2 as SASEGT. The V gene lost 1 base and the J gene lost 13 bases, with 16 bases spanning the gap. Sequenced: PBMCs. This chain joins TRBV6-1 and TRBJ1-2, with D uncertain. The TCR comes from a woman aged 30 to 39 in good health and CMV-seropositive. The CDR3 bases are TGTGCCAGCAGTGAAGAGAGGGCGGAGTCGTCCACCTTC. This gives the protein CASSEERAESSTF.